Each of the 6 T cell receptor beta chains below was sequenced from the same sample in a study of blood T cells in healthy people across ages. For the second PCR, which ran for about 7 to 11 cycles, a sample-barcoded 5' primer and a J-beta primer mix were used. TCRdb redid the calling of the 5' RACE reads with MiXCR, one entry per CDR3 protein. The sample carries 500,000 to 550,000 distinct CDR3 sequences, more than 20% recorded once. A further study also used this sample, focusing on T cells of mothers and their children.

Specimen: blood. The receptors derive from a boy aged 5 to 17 in good health.

The rearrangement links TRBV4-3 to TRBJ2-7, with TRBD2 matching over 8 bases. Germline lookup yields CDR1 LGHNA and CDR2 YSLEER. This CDR3 comprises 16 residues. V lost 2 bases, J lost 2 bases, and 8 bases stayed unmatched. The CDR3, as DNA: TGCGCCAGCAGCCAAACCACTAGCGGCTTCACCTACGAGCAGTACTTC. Translated: CASSQTTSGFTYEQYF.

The gene calls are TRBV7-9 and TRBJ2-5; the D gene is possibly TRBD2 (7 bases). The germline CDR1 and CDR2 sequences are SEHNR and FQNEAQ (reference sequence). The V gene lost 6 bases and the J gene lost 3 bases, with 17 bases spanning the gap. The CDR3 loop spans 15 amino acids. CDR3 in amino acids: CASSLLGGQKETQYF. The CDR3 bases are TGTGCCAGCAGTCTGCTCGGGGGGCAAAAAGAGACCCAGTACTTC. The full variable domain, rest sourced from reference TRBV7-9 and TRBJ2-5, is DTGVSQNPRHKITKRGQNVTFRCDPISEHNRLYWYRQTLGQGPEFLTYFQNEAQLEKSRLLSDRFSAERPKGSFSTLEIQRTEQGDSAMYLCASSLLGGQKETQYFGPGTRLLVL.

This clonotype showed up just a few times. The rearrangement joins TRBV18 to TRBJ2-1; no clear D. V was pared by 6 bases and J by 8 bases, with 11 bases between. From germline, CDR1 is KGHSH and CDR2 LQKENI. The CDR3 is 12 amino acids. In DNA, the CDR3 is TGTGCCAGCTCCCTTTACCTAGATGAGCAGTTCTTC. It codes for CASSLYLDEQFF. The whole variable domain, filled in from reference TRBV18 and TRBJ2-1, reads NAGVMQNPRHLVRRRGQEARLRCSPMKGHSHVYWYRQLPEEGLKFMVYLQKENIIDESGMPKERFSAEFPKEGPSILRIQQVVRGDSAAYFCASSLYLDEQFFGPGTRLTVL.

Ten or more counts support this clonotype. CDR3 in DNA: TGTGCCAGCAGTAATGACAGGACTTCGAACACCGGGGAGCTGTTTTTT. Its protein is CASSNDRTSNTGELFF. The genes are TRBV27 and TRBJ2-2; possibly TRBD1 for D (6 bases). Trimming took off 5 bases at V and 0 bases at J, with 13 bases between the two ends. The CDR3 runs to 16 residues. Germline V gene data show CDR1 as MNHEY and CDR2 as SMNVEV (reference sequence).

The chain is built from TRBV24-1 and TRBJ1-2; possible D gene TRBD1, 5 bases. In germline, CDR1 is KGHDR, CDR2 SFDVKD. The CDR3 covers 13 residues. V was shortened by 12 bases and J by 1 base, with 14 bases between the two germline ends. The CDR3 region is CAAGGGDNYGYTF. CDR3 sequence (DNA): TGTGCCGCCGGTGGGGGAGATAACTATGGCTACACCTTC.

The gene calls are TRBV28 and TRBJ2-3; 8 nucleotides line up with TRBD1. This CDR3 region has 16 residues. The trim removed 5 bases at V and 5 bases at J, leaving 12 bases unmatched. Germline CDR1 reads MDHEN; CDR2 reads SYDVKM. In nucleotides, the CDR3 is TGTGCCAGCAGTAAGGGACAGGAGTTTTTTTTAGATACGCAGTATTTT. Its protein product is CASSKGQEFFLDTQYF.